The rows below give T cell receptor beta chains drawn from one sample of a study of response to subunit inactivated influenza vaccine. In TCRdb, the RT-PCR reads were re-called with MiXCR into one record per CDR3 protein. The repertoire consists of 400,000 to 650,000 distinct CDR3 sequences, with 6% to 9% occurring once and the leading ten covering under 15%. The sequencing here drew on PBMCs from blood, taken around 25 months after vaccination. These receptors were collected from a man between 45 and 75 years old who received an inactivated influenza vaccine. CDR3s include the opening cysteine and the closing phenylalanine or tryptophan. A D gene is named only where the DNA matches it firmly. Size is stated for part of the rows, as once, few or many counts, or as a class when the clone is expanded.

cdr3_nt cdr3_aa clone_size j_call d_call v_call
TGCAGCGTGAGGAGGGACAGCTACAATGAGCAGTTCTTC CSVRRDSYNEQFF many TRBJ2-1 - TRBV29-1
TGTGCCAGCAGCCTGCAGACTAGCGGGGGTCAGACCCAGTACTTC CASSLQTSGGQTQYF few TRBJ2-5 TRBD2 TRBV7-2
TGTGCCAGCTCCCGACCGGGGGCTGAGGGAGACATTCAGTACTTC CASSRPGAEGDIQYF few TRBJ2-4 - TRBV18
TGTGCCAGCAGTTTTTCGAGAGGGGGGACAGATACGCAGTATTTT CASSFSRGGTDTQYF many TRBJ2-3 - TRBV12-3/TRBV12-4
TGCGCCAGCAGCTTCTACAGGGCTGACACTGAAGCTTTCTTT CASSFYRADTEAFF many TRBJ1-1 - TRBV5-1
TGTGCCAGCAGCTTGGATGTGGACACTGAAGCTTTCTTT CASSLDVDTEAFF many TRBJ1-1 - TRBV7-2
TGTGCCAGCAGCTTTCAAACGGTCGGAGAGACCCAGTACTTC CASSFQTVGETQYF few TRBJ2-5 - TRBV7-2
TGTGCCAGCAGTTATCATTCGAACACTGAAGCTTTCTTT CASSYHSNTEAFF few TRBJ1-1 - TRBV25-1
TGTGCCAGCAGTTTTTCGGCTACCGGTAGCACAGATACGCAGTATTTT CASSFSATGSTDTQYF - TRBJ2-3 - TRBV28
TGTGCCAGCAGCCCCCGGACAGGGACGAACACTGAAGCTTTCTTT CASSPRTGTNTEAFF few TRBJ1-1 TRBD1 TRBV7-2
TGTGCCAGCAGCGTAGGAGAGGAAAAGATCCTAGCCAAAAACATTCAGTACTTC CASSVGEEKILAKNIQYF few TRBJ2-4 - TRBV9
TGTGCCAGCCTGGGACGGAACTATGGCTACACCTTC CASLGRNYGYTF few TRBJ1-2 - TRBV28
TGTGCCAGCAGTTTAGGTCCGGGGGAGAGATCCTATAATTCACCCCTCCACTTT CASSLGPGERSYNSPLHF - TRBJ1-6 - TRBV12-3/TRBV12-4
TGTGCCATCAAACCCCGGGACTGGAACACTGAAGCTTTCTTT CAIKPRDWNTEAFF - TRBJ1-1 - TRBV10-3
TGTGCCAGCAGCTTAGTTTTCGGCGTCTATTCACCCCTCCACTTT CASSLVFGVYSPLHF many TRBJ1-6 - TRBV11-2
TGTGCCAGTAGTGCCCTCGTTGTGACGGGAGCAGGAGATACGCAGTATTTT CASSALVVTGAGDTQYF - TRBJ2-3 - TRBV19
TGTGCCAGCATTATCGGGGGTGCGAACACCGGGGAGCTGTTTTTT CASIIGGANTGELFF - TRBJ2-2 - TRBV28
TGTGCCAGCAGCTTAGCGACGGGGGGGACCTACAATGAGCAGTTCTTC CASSLATGGTYNEQFF few TRBJ2-1 TRBD2 TRBV7-6